This TCR beta chain was sequenced in a study of molecular identifiers for immune sequencing clone quantification. Whole-study context: Five portions were made in replicates from RNA of approximately 22,000 or 94,000 naive CD8 cells, and four underwent sequencing.

Input for naive CD8 libraries was about 17,000 to 1,100,000 sorted cells; the RNA fraction used was 10%, 30% or 50%. A CD8+CD4-CCR7+CD45RA+ phenotype served as the sorting definition for naive CD8 T cells. TCRdb called the PCR reads again in MiXCR, with one record for every CDR3 protein. Of fewer than 350,000 distinct CDR3 sequences detected, 20% to 25% appear once; the ten largest clones hold roughly 0.8%. The CDR3 consists of 15 residues. Between the trimmed V and J ends, which lost 6 bases and 0 bases, there was a span of 12 bases. Germline CDR1 reads GTSNPN; CDR2 reads SVGIG (reference sequence).

Sequenced: naive CD8+ T cells from blood, with Jurkat cell RNA spiked in. The subset denotes: FACS-sorted CD8+CD4-CCR7+CD45RA+ naive T cells. The chain couples TRBV30 to TRBJ2-6; no clear D gene. The TCR comes from a human donor in good health. Some libraries in this study had Jurkat cell RNA spiked in. CDR3 region: CACLLGLSGANVLTF. CDR3 nucleotides: TGTGCCTGTTTGCTGGGCCTCTCTGGGGCCAACGTCCTGACTTTC.